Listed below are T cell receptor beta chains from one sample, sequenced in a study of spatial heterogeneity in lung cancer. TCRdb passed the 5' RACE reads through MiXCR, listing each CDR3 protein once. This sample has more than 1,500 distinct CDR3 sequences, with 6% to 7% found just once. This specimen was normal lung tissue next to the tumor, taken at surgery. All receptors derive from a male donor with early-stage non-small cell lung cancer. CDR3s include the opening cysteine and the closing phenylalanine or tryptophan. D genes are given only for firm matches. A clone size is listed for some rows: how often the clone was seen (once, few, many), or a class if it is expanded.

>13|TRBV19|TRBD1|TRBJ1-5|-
TGTGCCAGTAGTGGGACAGTAAATCAGCCCCAGCATTTT
CASSGTVNQPQHF
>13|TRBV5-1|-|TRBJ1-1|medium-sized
TGCGCCAGCAGCTTGGATGGGAGAACTGAAGCTTTCTTT
CASSLDGRTEAFF
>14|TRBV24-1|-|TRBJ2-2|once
TGTGCCACCAGTGACCCGACTAGGCCCGGGGAGCTGTTTTTT
CATSDPTRPGELFF
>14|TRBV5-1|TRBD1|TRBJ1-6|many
TGCGCCAGCAGCTGGGACAGGAATAATTCACCCCTCCACTTT
CASSWDRNNSPLHF
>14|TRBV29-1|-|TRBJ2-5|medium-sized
TGCAGCGCCGGCGGACAATCCTCGTCGGAGACCCAGTACTTC
CSAGGQSSSETQYF
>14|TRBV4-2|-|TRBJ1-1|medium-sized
TGTGCCAGCAGCCTTGGACATACGAACACTGAAGCTTTCTTT
CASSLGHTNTEAFF
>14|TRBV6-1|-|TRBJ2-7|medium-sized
TGTGCCAGCGATAGCTGGTCGGAGTCCTACGAGCAGTACTTC
CASDSWSESYEQYF
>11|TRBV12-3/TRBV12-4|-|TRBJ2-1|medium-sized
TGTGCCAGCAGTTATAGCGACGAGCAGTTCTTC
CASSYSDEQFF
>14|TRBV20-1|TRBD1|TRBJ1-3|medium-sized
TGCAGTGCTCCGGGACAGGGCTCTGGAAACACCATATATTTT
CSAPGQGSGNTIYF
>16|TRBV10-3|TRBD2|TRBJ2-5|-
TGTGCCACCCCGCCCGTCATGCTAGCGGACGGTGAGACCCAGTACTTC
CATPPVMLADGETQYF
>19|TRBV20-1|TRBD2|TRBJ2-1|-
TGCAGTGCTAGGGGTCGGACTAGCGGGGGGTTAAATTCCTACAATGAGCAGTTCTTC
CSARGRTSGGLNSYNEQFF
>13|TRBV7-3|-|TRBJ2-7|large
TGTGCCAGCAGCCGGGGTAGAGCCTACGAGCAGTACTTC
CASSRGRAYEQYF
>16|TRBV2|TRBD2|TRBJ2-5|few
TGTGCCAGCAGCGAACTAGCGGGGGTGATCCAAGAGACCCAGTACTTC
CASSELAGVIQETQYF
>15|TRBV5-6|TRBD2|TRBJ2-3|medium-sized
TGTGCCAGCAGCACCCTTAGCGGGGGGGCCTATACGCAGTATTTT
CASSTLSGGAYTQYF
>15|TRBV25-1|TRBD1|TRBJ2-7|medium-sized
TGTGCCAGCAGTAAGACAGGGAGATCCTCCTACGAGCAGTACTTC
CASSKTGRSSYEQYF
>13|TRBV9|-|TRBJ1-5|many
TGTGCCAGCAGTGAGGTAGGGAATCAGCCCCAGCATTTT
CASSEVGNQPQHF
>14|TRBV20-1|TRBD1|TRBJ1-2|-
TGCAGTGGACAGGGGGCAAGGGCTAACTATGGCTACACCTTC
CSGQGARANYGYTF
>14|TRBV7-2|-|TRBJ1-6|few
TGTGCCAGCAGCTTGGGGGGAGGAGGTTCACCCCTCCACTTT
CASSLGGGGSPLHF
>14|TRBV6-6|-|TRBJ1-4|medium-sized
TGTGCCAGCAGTCTCCAGGGGACTAATGAAAAACTGTTTTTT
CASSLQGTNEKLFF
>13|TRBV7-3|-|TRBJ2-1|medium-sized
TGTGCCAGCAGCTTAGTCACCCGGAGTGAGCAGTTCTTC
CASSLVTRSEQFF
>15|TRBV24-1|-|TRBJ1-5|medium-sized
TGTGCCACCAGGGGCGATAGGAGAAGCAATCAGCCCCAGCATTTT
CATRGDRRSNQPQHF
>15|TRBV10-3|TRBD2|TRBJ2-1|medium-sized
TGTGCCATCAGGGAGAGCGGGGGTGTACATTATGAGCAGTTCTTC
CAIRESGGVHYEQFF
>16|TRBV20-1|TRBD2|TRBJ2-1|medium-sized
TGCAGTGCTCGTCCCCTGTCGGGGGAGGGCCCCAATGAGCAGTTCTTC
CSARPLSGEGPNEQFF
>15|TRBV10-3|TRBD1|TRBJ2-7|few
TGTGCCATCAGTGGAAGACAGGGGCGCTCCTACGAGCAGTACTTC
CAISGRQGRSYEQYF
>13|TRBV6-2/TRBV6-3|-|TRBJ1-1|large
TGTGCCAGTCGGGCCTCTATGAACACTGAAGCTTTCTTT
CASRASMNTEAFF
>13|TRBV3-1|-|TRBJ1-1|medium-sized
TGTGCCAGCAGCCAAGTTCCGAACACTGAAGCTTTCTTT
CASSQVPNTEAFF
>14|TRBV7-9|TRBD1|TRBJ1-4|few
TGTGCCAGCAGCCAGGGGGCGCAGAATGAAAAACTGTTTTTT
CASSQGAQNEKLFF
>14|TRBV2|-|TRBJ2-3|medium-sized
TGTGCCAGCAGTGAAGGGTCGAGGACAGATACGCAGTATTTT
CASSEGSRTDTQYF
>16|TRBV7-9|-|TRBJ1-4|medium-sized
TGTGCCAGCAGCTTGATTTCTTGGGCAACTAATGAAAAACTGTTTTTT
CASSLISWATNEKLFF
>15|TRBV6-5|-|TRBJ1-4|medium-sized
TGTGCCAGCAGTATAAGCAGAGCTTACTTCGAAAAACTGTTTTTT
CASSISRAYFEKLFF
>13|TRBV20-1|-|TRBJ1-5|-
TGCAGTGCTCACCCAGGGTTCGATCAGCCCCAGCATTTT
CSAHPGFDQPQHF
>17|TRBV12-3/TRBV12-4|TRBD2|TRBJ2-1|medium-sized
TGTGCCAGCAGGGGGTGGCGGCGGGAGGGCCTGAACAATGAGCAGTTCTTC
CASRGWRREGLNNEQFF
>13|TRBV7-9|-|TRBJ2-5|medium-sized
TGTGCCAGCAGCTTAGGCGGCCAAGAGACCCAGTACTTC
CASSLGGQETQYF
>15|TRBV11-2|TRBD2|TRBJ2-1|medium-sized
TGTGCCAGCAGCCCCGGGACTAGCGCGACCAATGAGCAGTTCTTC
CASSPGTSATNEQFF
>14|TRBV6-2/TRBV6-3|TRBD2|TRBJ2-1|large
TGTGCCAGCACATTAAGCAGCGGGAGGGATGAGCAGTTCTTC
CASTLSSGRDEQFF